Below are 20 T cell receptor beta chains sequenced from a single sample in a study. Treg sorting used a CD4+CD25+CD127-/low gate. Amplification of TRBV12-4/TRBJ1-2 clonotypes used adaptor-ligated barcode primers. Each CDR3 protein is one row after TCRdb ran MiXCR on the multiplex PCR reads. The sample lists about 820 distinct CDR3 sequences, roughly 25% occurring once. The sample was Tregs sorted from blood. These receptor sequences come from a female donor with breast cancer.

By share of the sample, this clonotype is medium-sized (0.01 to 0.1%). The chain joins TRBV12-3 or TRBV12-4 to TRBJ1-2; TRBD1 matches at 7 bases. The CDR3 runs to 14 residues. V shed 5 bases, J shed 1 base, and the junction held 4 bases outside the gene matches. CDR3 sequence (DNA): TGTGCCAGCAGTCTCACAGGGGTTAACTATGGCTACACCTTC. Translation gives CASSLTGVNYGYTF.

This clonotype is labeled large. The chain combines TRBV12-3 or TRBV12-4 with TRBJ1-2; 9 bases map to TRBD1. The CDR3 is made up of 15 amino acids. V trimming: 5 bases; J trimming: 1 base; junction bases outside the gene matches: 5. Here the CDR3 reads CASSIGTGNNYGYTF. The DNA for the CDR3 is TGTGCCAGCAGTATCGGGACAGGGAATAACTATGGCTACACCTTC.

In this sample, this clonotype turned up a few times. The V and J genes are TRBV12-3 or TRBV12-4 and TRBJ1-2; weak D call: TRBD1 (5 bases). Trimming cost V 6 bases and J 8 bases, with 16 bases left between them. The CDR3 is 13 residues long. The DNA of the CDR3 is TGTGCCAGCAGGCAGGGTGTCGTGAGGGGCTACACCTTC. Its translation is CASRQGVVRGYTF.

In its sample, this clonotype ranks as medium-sized. The rearrangement links TRBV12-3 or TRBV12-4 to TRBJ1-2, with a weak D call TRBD1 (5 bases). Trimming pared 7 bases from V and 5 bases from J, leaving 17 bases between. The CDR3 is 14 residues long. CDR3 DNA sequence: TGTGCCAGCACCCTACTCGGGGCGGGTTATGGCTACACCTTC. Protein product: CASTLLGAGYGYTF.

The chain couples TRBV12-3 or TRBV12-4 to TRBJ1-2; a weak D match, TRBD1 (6 bases). Trimming took 9 bases from V and 2 from J, leaving 13 bases between them. This CDR3 is 13 amino acids long. The CDR3 DNA reads TGTGCCAGTACCCAGGGGAAGAACTATGGCTACACCTTC. Protein: CASTQGKNYGYTF.

Sample share makes this clonotype medium-sized. Germline and junction disagree at one end, which may indicate a read error. V usage is TRBV12-3 or TRBV12-4 and J usage is TRBJ1-2; a weak D match, TRBD1 (5 bases). This CDR3 contains 15 residues. The CDR3 loop reads CASSLDSRGTYGYTF. The DNA for the CDR3 is TGTGCCAGCAGCTTAGACTCAAGGGGCACCTATGGCTACACCTTC.

The CDR3 bases are TGTGCCAGCAGTTTAGAGAGGTTTAACTATGGCTACACCTTC. It translates to CASSLERFNYGYTF. The rearrangement uses TRBV12-3 or TRBV12-4 and TRBJ1-2; D is unresolved. The CDR3 consists of 14 residues. V lost 1 base and J lost 1, with 7 bases in between.

This clonotype is medium-sized by share. The chain couples TRBV12-3 or TRBV12-4 to TRBJ1-2; D is perhaps TRBD1 (5 bases). Trimming took 5 bases from V and 4 from J, leaving 8 bases between them. The CDR3 loop spans 12 amino acids. The CDR3, as DNA: TGTGCCAGCAGTAAGACAGTCTATGGCTACACCTTC. This gives the protein CASSKTVYGYTF.

This clonotype is labeled medium-sized. The V and J genes are TRBV12-3 or TRBV12-4 and TRBJ1-2, with 7 positions matching TRBD1. The CDR3 has 13 residues. Trimming removed 6 bases from V and 1 base from J; junction bases left unmatched: 2. CDR3 sequence reads: CASSRDSNYGYTF. The CDR3 DNA reads as TGTGCCAGCAGCCGGGACAGTAACTATGGCTACACCTTC.

This clonotype rates as large. V is TRBV12-3 or TRBV12-4 and J is TRBJ1-2; D gene ambiguous. The CDR3 totals 16 residues. Trimming removed 7 bases from V and 6 bases from J, with 24 bases in between. CDR3 protein: CASTLAGSGGENGYTF. The CDR3 coding sequence is TGTGCCAGCACCCTGGCAGGTTCAGGAGGAGAAAATGGCTACACCTTC.

By proportion, this clonotype is medium-sized. The rearrangement links TRBV12-3 or TRBV12-4 to TRBJ1-2; D call uncertain. CDR3 length: 14 amino acids. Trimming cost V 1 base and J 8 bases, with 14 bases left between them. The DNA for the CDR3 is TGTGCCAGCAGTTTAGGGCTCCCTCTCAACGGCTACACCTTC. It translates to CASSLGLPLNGYTF.

This chain uses TRBV12-3 or TRBV12-4 with TRBJ1-2; possibly TRBD1 for D (6 bases). There are 12 residues in the CDR3. V was trimmed by 5 bases and J by 6 bases, leaving 10 bases between them. Written as DNA, the CDR3 is TGTGCCAGCAGTCCCGCAGGGGATGGCTACACCTTC. Amino acids: CASSPAGDGYTF.

This clonotype is medium-sized by share. The chain combines TRBV12-3 or TRBV12-4 with TRBJ1-2, with D tentatively TRBD1 (6 bases). The length of the CDR3 is 11 residues. Trimming pared 4 bases from V and 6 bases from J, leaving 6 bases between. The CDR3 is CASSSGDGYTF. CDR3 coding DNA: TGTGCCAGCAGTTCAGGGGATGGCTACACCTTC.

This clonotype has more than one count but fewer than ten. One junction end does not reproduce the germline sequence, and a read error may be involved. This chain joins TRBV12-3 or TRBV12-4 and TRBJ1-2; D not certain. The CDR3 spans 15 residues. The CDR3, as DNA: TGTGCCAGCAGCTTAGACTCGGAGGGCACCTATGGCTACACCTTC. Its translation is CASSLDSEGTYGYTF.

The chain links TRBV12-3 or TRBV12-4 to TRBJ1-2, with 9 bases fitting TRBD1. J gave up 12 bases and V 5 bases, and 7 bases lay outside the gene matches. The CDR3 is made up of 12 amino acids. CDR3 protein: CASSDPGQGHTF. For the CDR3, the DNA is TGTGCCAGCAGTGACCCGGGACAGGGTCACACCTTC.

This clonotype is termed medium-sized. This chain joins TRBV12-3 or TRBV12-4 and TRBJ1-2, with TRBD1 matching over 8 bases. The CDR3 spans 12 residues. V gave up 6 bases and J gave up 8 bases; unmatched junction bases: 5. In DNA, the CDR3 is TGTGCCAGCAGGGACAGGGAGGAGGGCTACACCTTC. As protein: CASRDREEGYTF.

This clonotype was found many times. One end of the junction is discordant with germline, which a read error may explain. The J gene is TRBJ1-2, the V gene TRBV12-3 or TRBV12-4, with D hard to call. The length of the CDR3 is 15 residues. CDR3 nucleotide sequence: TGTGCCAGCAGCTTAGACTCAGTGGGCACCTATGGCTACACCTTC. This encodes CASSLDSVGTYGYTF.

By share, this clonotype ranks as large. Because the CDR3's place on the DNA is in doubt, the DNA is left out and the CDR3 is given as listed by TCRdb. The genes are TRBV12-3 or TRBV12-4 and TRBJ1-2; the D call in the table, TRBD1, was not verified against the DNA. Both ends counted, the CDR3 spans 15 residues. This chain's CDR3 is CASSTSDKSNYGYTF.

This clonotype is categorized as medium-sized. This chain joins TRBV12-3 or TRBV12-4 and TRBJ1-2, with 10 bases that match TRBD1. V dropped 2 bases and J dropped 8; count of bases not matched to a gene: 5. This CDR3 has 14 amino acids. CDR3 nucleotides: TGTGCCAGCAGTTTAACCGGGACAGGGGCCGGCTACACCTTC. Translation: CASSLTGTGAGYTF.

This chain links TRBV12-3 or TRBV12-4 with TRBJ1-2; D might be TRBD1 (6 bases). CDR3 length equals 14 residues. V lost 5 bases to trimming and J lost 2 bases, with 12 bases between them. The CDR3 region is CASSLTGPNYGYTF. CDR3 coding DNA: TGTGCCAGCAGTCTCACAGGGCCCAACTATGGCTACACCTTC.